Listed here are 29 T cell receptor beta chains from one sample, sequenced in a study of blood T cell repertoires in COVID-19. The data were produced by immunoSEQ multiplex PCR, yet TCRdb's version contains in-frame clones alone and is incomplete. The sample includes approximately 250,000 clones, about 86% of them seen just once. The source material was PBMCs or T cells enriched from blood (not recorded which). Source of these receptors: a man aged 25-40 years with acute COVID-19.

The genes are TRBV5-4 and TRBJ2-1; TRBD1 agrees at 7 bases. Per the germline V gene, CDR1 is SGHNT and CDR2 is YYREEE (reference sequence). This CDR3 contains 14 residues. V was pared by 0 bases and J by 7 bases, with 4 bases of the junction left unmatched. CDR3 in amino acids: CASSLVGRGNEQFF. CDR3 in DNA: TGTGCCAGCAGCTTGGTAGGCAGGGGGAATGAGCAGTTCTTC.

The genes are TRBV2 and TRBJ2-7, with 7 nucleotides matching TRBD2. Losses at the gene ends were 7 bases for V and 0 bases for J; bases not matched to a gene: 0. The germline CDR1 and CDR2 sequences are SNHLY and FYNNEI. The CDR3 extends over 12 amino acids. CDR3 in DNA: TGTGCCAGCAAGCGGGACTCCTACGAGCAGTACGTC. Translation: CASKRDSYEQYV.

The chain links TRBV7-3 to TRBJ2-5; TRBD1 matches 7 bases. Germline CDR1 reads SGHTA; CDR2 reads FQGTGA. V dropped 2 bases and J dropped 2; count of bases not matched to a gene: 8. CDR3 length equals 16 residues. The CDR3 DNA follows: TGTGCCAGCAGCTTATTAGGGGCCAGGGGGCAAGAGACCCAGTACTTC. This encodes CASSLLGARGQETQYF.

This chain joins TRBV7-6 and TRBJ1-2, with D tentatively TRBD1 (5 bases). CDR1 and CDR2 from the germline V gene are SGHVS and FNYEAQ. The CDR3 is 13 residues long. Trimming cost V 1 base and J 7 bases, with 10 bases left between them. The CDR3 reads CASSLGTMGGYTF. The CDR3 region has the DNA TGTGCCAGCAGCTTAGGGACAATGGGTGGCTACACCTTC.

The genes are TRBV4-2 and TRBJ2-1; no clear D. Per the germline V gene, CDR1 is LGHNA and CDR2 is YNFKEQ. V gave up 2 bases and J gave up 9 bases, with 5 bases separating them. The CDR3 loop spans 11 amino acids. CDR3 DNA sequence: TGTGCCAGCAGCCAACTAGGTGAGCAGTTCTTC. Translating gives CASSQLGEQFF.

The chain carries TRBV28 and TRBJ1-5, with D unresolved. CDR1 and CDR2 (germline): MDHEN, SYDVKM. The CDR3 extends over 15 amino acids. Trimming took off 6 bases at V and 6 bases at J, with 18 bases between the two ends. CDR3 amino acids: CASSVVGLGSQPQHF. CDR3 sequence (DNA): TGTGCCAGCAGCGTGGTTGGGTTAGGGAGTCAGCCCCAGCATTTT.

The chain recombines TRBV7-9 with TRBJ1-5; unclear D gene. CDR3 size: 12 residues. With 5 bases removed from V and 0 bases from J, the gap between germline ends came to 2 bases. CDR1 SEHNR and CDR2 FQNEAQ come from the germline V gene (reference sequence). This CDR3 reads CASSLSNQPQHF. Written as DNA, the CDR3 is TGTGCCAGCAGCCTTAGCAATCAGCCCCAGCATTTT.

The J gene is TRBJ2-5, the V gene TRBV19; 7 bases are shared with TRBD2. The CDR3 loop spans 15 amino acids. Germline loops: CDR1 LNHDA, CDR2 SQIVND (reference sequence). J was trimmed by 0 bases and V by 4 bases; bases with no gene match: 5. The CDR3 DNA is TGTGCCAGTAGTACTTTTGGGGGGGACCAAGAGACCCAGTACTTC. Translating gives CASSTFGGDQETQYF.

This chain uses TRBV28 with TRBJ2-7; 10 bases are shared with TRBD1. The trim removed 6 bases at V and 0 bases at J, leaving 11 bases unmatched. Germline-derived CDR1 and CDR2 are MDHEN and SYDVKM. The CDR3 loop spans 17 amino acids. CDR3 bases: TGTGCCAGCAGCCGAACCGTCTGGACAGGGGGCTCCTACGAGCAGTACGTC. Its translation is CASSRTVWTGGSYEQYV.

This rearrangement joins TRBV19 to TRBJ2-4; 10 bases align to TRBD2. Germline CDR1 reads LNHDA; CDR2 reads SQIVND (reference sequence). With 4 bases clipped from V and 6 bases from J, the junction kept 15 bases outside the gene matches. The CDR3 loop spans 18 amino acids. As DNA, the CDR3 is TGTGCCAGTAGTACCCCCGGGAGCGGGAGGGCCTTGGGAAACATTCAGTACTTC. As protein: CASSTPGSGRALGNIQYF.

The chain is built from TRBV5-6 and TRBJ2-4; the match to TRBD2 covers 8 bases. Per the germline V gene, CDR1 is SGHDT and CDR2 is YYEEEE. The CDR3 sequence is 16 residues long. With 4 bases clipped from V and 1 base from J, the junction kept 7 bases outside the gene matches. The CDR3 nucleotides read TGTGCCAGCAGCCTCAAGCGGGAGTCGGCCAAAAACATTCAGTACTTC. As protein: CASSLKRESAKNIQYF.

This clone was observed at least ten times. The chain links TRBV6-4 to TRBJ2-3; 8 bases line up with TRBD2. With 6 bases clipped from V and 1 base from J, the junction kept 9 bases outside the gene matches. Germline CDR1 reads MRHNA; CDR2 reads SNTAGT. CDR3 length equals 16 residues. In DNA, the CDR3 is TGTGCCAGCAGCGCTAAAAGCGGGGGTGGCACAGATACGCAGTATTTT. Protein product: CASSAKSGGGTDTQYF.

The rearrangement joins TRBV28 to TRBJ2-2; D is undetermined. The V and J ends lost 3 bases and 8 bases respectively, with 7 bases between them. Per germline, CDR1 MDHEN and CDR2 SYDVKM. This CDR3 is 12 amino acids long. The CDR3 is CASSLQIGELFF. CDR3 DNA: TGTGCCAGCAGTTTGCAGATAGGGGAGCTGTTTTTT. Supplemented by reference TRBV28 and TRBJ2-2, the full variable domain reads DVKVTQSSRYLVKRTGEKVFLECVQDMDHENMFWYRQDPGLGLRLIYFSYDVKMKEKGDIPEGYSVSREKKERFSLILESASTNQTSMYLCASSLQIGELFFGEGSRLTVL.

The chain couples TRBV27 to TRBJ1-5; tentative D call: TRBD1 (5 bases). Germline V CDR1 and CDR2: MNHEY, SMNVEV (reference sequence). The CDR3 covers 13 residues. Deletions cut 5 bases from V and 9 bases from J, with 14 bases between. The CDR3 nucleotides are TGTGCCAGCAGTAGCCGGGGCGGGGGGCCCCAGCATTTT. It is translated as CASSSRGGGPQHF.

The chain carries TRBV10-3 and TRBJ2-5; D call uncertain. Germline V gene lookup returns CDR1 ENHRY and CDR2 SYGVKD. V was shortened by 3 bases and J by 4 bases, with 6 bases between the two germline ends. This CDR3 is 12 amino acids long. CDR3 nucleotides: TGTGCCATCAGTGAACAAGTAGAGACCCAGTACTTC. Residues: CAISEQVETQYF.

The V and J genes are TRBV9 and TRBJ1-2; 10 nucleotides match TRBD1. V shed 4 bases, J shed 4 bases, and the junction held 10 bases outside the gene matches. Germline loops: CDR1 SGDLS, CDR2 YYNGEE. The CDR3 is made up of 16 amino acids. The CDR3 loop is CASSPLTGGVGYGYTF. CDR3 sequence (DNA): TGTGCCAGCAGCCCCCTGACAGGGGGCGTCGGCTATGGCTACACCTTC. The full variable domain, rest sourced from reference TRBV9 and TRBJ1-2, is DSGVTQTPKHLITATGQRVTLRCSPRSGDLSVYWYQQSLDQGLQFLIQYYNGEERAKGNILERFSAQQFPDLHSELNLSSLELGDSALYFCASSPLTGGVGYGYTFGSGTRLTVV.

V and J are TRBV28 and TRBJ1-1, with a possible D match to TRBD1 (5 bases). The CDR3 extends over 13 amino acids. V lost 7 bases to trimming and J lost 10 bases, with 19 bases between them. The germline V gene has CDR1 MDHEN and CDR2 SYDVKM. The CDR3 region has the DNA TGTGCCAGCACCGCCCCACCCCGGGGGTTAGCTTTCTTT. Translating gives CASTAPPRGLAFF.

This rearrangement joins TRBV9 to TRBJ2-2, with TRBD2 identical over 14 bases. V was pared by 2 bases and J by 8 bases, with 5 bases of the junction left unmatched. CDR3 length equals 16 residues. CDR1 and CDR2 (germline): SGDLS, YYNGEE. The CDR3 protein is CASSVRGLAGEGELFF. For the CDR3, the DNA is TGTGCCAGCAGCGTTAGGGGACTAGCGGGAGAAGGGGAGCTGTTTTTT. The full variable domain, with the rest looked up from reference TRBV9 and TRBJ2-2, is DSGVTQTPKHLITATGQRVTLRCSPRSGDLSVYWYQQSLDQGLQFLIQYYNGEERAKGNILERFSAQQFPDLHSELNLSSLELGDSALYFCASSVRGLAGEGELFFGEGSRLTVL.

The rearrangement uses TRBV4-2 and TRBJ1-1, with D perhaps matching TRBD1 (5 bases). V was shortened by 0 bases and J by 6 bases, with 23 bases between the two germline ends. This CDR3 has 18 residues. The germline V gene encodes CDR1 LGHNA and CDR2 YNFKEQ. The CDR3 is CASSQESDSPLKLAEAFF. As DNA, the CDR3 is TGTGCCAGCAGCCAAGAAAGCGACAGTCCCCTAAAATTAGCTGAAGCTTTCTTT.

This clone was counted a single time. The rearrangement joins TRBV7-2 to TRBJ1-2; 11 nucleotides match TRBD1. The germline V gene has CDR1 SGHTA and CDR2 FQGNSA. This CDR3 has 14 amino acids. Trimming at V came to 1 base and at J to 6 bases, leaving 1 base not matched to a gene. The CDR3: CASSLGDRGNGYTF. DNA of the CDR3: TGTGCCAGCAGCTTAGGGGACAGGGGGAATGGCTACACCTTC.

The chain couples TRBV7-8 to TRBJ1-2; D unclear. The CDR3 spans 13 residues. With 2 bases removed from V and 7 bases from J, the gap between germline ends came to 11 bases. The germline CDR1 and CDR2 sequences are SGHVS and FQNEAQ. The CDR3, as DNA: TGTGCCAGCAGCTTATATGGCGGTCTTGGCTACACCTTC. This codes for CASSLYGGLGYTF.

The chain is built from TRBV20-1 and TRBJ2-1; D unclear. Trimming left V 6 bases short and J 2 bases short, with 2 bases between. This CDR3 is built from 10 residues. Germline CDR1 is DFQATT and CDR2 is SNEGSKA (reference sequence). The CDR3 sequence: CSAAYNEQFF. In DNA form, the CDR3 reads TGCAGTGCCGCCTACAATGAGCAGTTCTTC.

CDR3 protein: CASSPGTLGGGAKNIQYF. CDR3 bases: TGCGCCAGCAGCCCCGGGACACTCGGCGGTGGGGCCAAAAACATTCAGTACTTC. The J gene is TRBJ2-4, the V gene TRBV5-1; tentatively, D is TRBD1 (6 bases). Germline V gene sequence: CDR1 SGHRS, CDR2 YFSETQ. V dropped 4 bases and J dropped 1 base, with 21 bases sitting between them. This CDR3 region has 18 residues. The full variable domain, rest sourced from reference TRBV5-1 and TRBJ2-4, is KAGVTQTPRYLIKTRGQQVTLSCSPISGHRSVSWYQQTPGQGLQFLFEYFSETQRNKGNFPGRFSGRQFSNSRSEMNVSTLELGDSALYLCASSPGTLGGGAKNIQYFGAGTRLSVL.

J is TRBJ2-4 and V is TRBV27; tentative D call: TRBD2 (6 bases). The CDR3 is 14 residues long. The ends were cut back, 3 bases at V and 1 base at J, with 7 bases in the middle. CDR1 and CDR2 (germline): MNHEY, SMNVEV (reference sequence). The CDR3 here is CASSFRGAKNIQYF. The DNA of the CDR3 is TGTGCCAGCAGTTTCCGGGGGGCCAAAAACATTCAGTACTTC.

The V gene is TRBV20-1, the J gene TRBJ1-5; weak D call: TRBD1 (6 bases). V lost 3 bases to trimming and J lost 7 bases, with 19 bases between them. The CDR3 extends over 15 amino acids. The germline V gene encodes CDR1 DFQATT and CDR2 SNEGSKA (reference sequence). The CDR3 DNA reads TGCAGTGCTAGTATATTGTCAGGGGTAGGACAGCCCCAGCATTTT. Translated, it gives CSASILSGVGQPQHF.

The chain has TRBV6-4 and TRBJ2-3; TRBD2 agrees at 15 bases. Germline values: CDR1 MRHNA, CDR2 SNTAGT. The CDR3 covers 16 residues. Trimming took 4 bases from V and 1 from J; bases not matched to a gene: 0. CDR3 in amino acids: CASSGTSGGGTDTQYF. The DNA of the CDR3 is TGTGCCAGCAGTGGGACTAGCGGGGGGGGCACAGATACGCAGTATTTT.

This chain joins TRBV5-1 and TRBJ2-3; possibly TRBD2 for D (5 bases). Trimming took 0 bases from V and 8 from J, leaving 10 bases between them. The CDR3 length is 13 residues. Germline lookup yields CDR1 SGHRS and CDR2 YFSETQ. Here the CDR3 DNA reads TGCGCCAGCAGCTTGGACGGGGTTCGTACGCAGTATTTT. Amino acid sequence: CASSLDGVRTQYF.

This clone showed up just a few times. The V gene is TRBV15, the J gene TRBJ2-7, with 12 positions matching TRBD2. The V and J ends lost 1 base and 0 bases, in that order; junction bases with no gene match: 4. The CDR3 is 17 amino acids. CDR1 and CDR2 from the germline V gene are LNHNV and YYDKDF (reference sequence). The CDR3 DNA reads TGTGCCACCAGCAGAGGCCTAGCGGGAGGGATCTCCTACGAGCAGTACGTC. Translated, it gives CATSRGLAGGISYEQYV.

V is TRBV3-1 (or the pseudogene TRBV3-2) and J is TRBJ1-1, with D tentatively TRBD1 (5 bases). V shed 0 bases and J shed 0 bases, with 8 bases lying between them. The CDR3 has 15 residues. The germline V gene encodes CDR1 LGHDT and CDR2 YNNKEL (reference sequence). The CDR3 DNA reads as TGTGCCAGCAGCCAAGAACGGGGGGTGAACACTGAAGCTTTCTTT. It yields the protein CASSQERGVNTEAFF.